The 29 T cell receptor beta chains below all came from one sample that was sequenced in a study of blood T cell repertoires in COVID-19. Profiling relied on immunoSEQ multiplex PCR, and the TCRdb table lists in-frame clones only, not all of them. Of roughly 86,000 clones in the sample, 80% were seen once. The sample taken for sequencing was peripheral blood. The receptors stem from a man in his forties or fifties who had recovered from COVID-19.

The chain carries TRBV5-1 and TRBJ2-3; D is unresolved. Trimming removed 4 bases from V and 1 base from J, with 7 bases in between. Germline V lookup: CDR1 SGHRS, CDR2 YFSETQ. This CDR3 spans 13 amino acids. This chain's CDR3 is CASSPFRTDTQYF. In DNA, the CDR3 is TGCGCCAGCAGCCCCTTTCGCACAGATACGCAGTATTTT.

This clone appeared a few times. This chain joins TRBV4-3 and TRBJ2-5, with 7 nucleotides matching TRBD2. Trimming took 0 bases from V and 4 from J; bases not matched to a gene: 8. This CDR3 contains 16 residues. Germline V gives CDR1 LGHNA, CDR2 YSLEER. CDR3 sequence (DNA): TGCGCCAGCAGCCAAGACCGGGGGAGGGCAGTAGAGACCCAGTACTTC. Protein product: CASSQDRGRAVETQYF.

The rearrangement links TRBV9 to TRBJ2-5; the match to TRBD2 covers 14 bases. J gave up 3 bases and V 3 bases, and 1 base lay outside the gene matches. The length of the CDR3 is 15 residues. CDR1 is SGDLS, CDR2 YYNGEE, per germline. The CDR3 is CASSGGLAGEETQYF. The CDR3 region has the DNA TGTGCCAGCAGCGGGGGACTAGCGGGAGAAGAGACCCAGTACTTC.

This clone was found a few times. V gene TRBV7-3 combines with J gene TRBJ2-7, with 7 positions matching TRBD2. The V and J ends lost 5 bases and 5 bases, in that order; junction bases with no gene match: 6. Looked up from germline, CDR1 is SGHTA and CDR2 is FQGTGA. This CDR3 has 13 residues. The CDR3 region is CASSPGLLDEQYF. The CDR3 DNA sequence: TGTGCCAGCAGCCCGGGACTATTAGACGAGCAGTACTTC.

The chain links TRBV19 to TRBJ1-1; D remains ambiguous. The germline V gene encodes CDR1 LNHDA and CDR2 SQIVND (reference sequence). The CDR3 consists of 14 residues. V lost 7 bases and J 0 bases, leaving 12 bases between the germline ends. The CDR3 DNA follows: TGTGCCAGTAAGTACCTGGAGATGAACACTGAAGCTTTCTTT. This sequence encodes CASKYLEMNTEAFF.

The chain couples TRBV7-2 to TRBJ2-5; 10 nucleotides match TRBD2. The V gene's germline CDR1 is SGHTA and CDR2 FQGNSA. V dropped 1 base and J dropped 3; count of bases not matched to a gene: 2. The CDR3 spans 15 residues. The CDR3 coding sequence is TGTGCCAGCAGCTTAGTAGCGGGGGGAAAAGAGACCCAGTACTTC. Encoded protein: CASSLVAGGKETQYF. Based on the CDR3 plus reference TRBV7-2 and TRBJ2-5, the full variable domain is GAGVSQSPSNKVTEKGKDVELRCDPISGHTALYWYRQSLGQGLEFLIYFQGNSAPDKSGLPSDRFSAERTGGSVSTLTIQRTQQEDSAVYLCASSLVAGGKETQYFGPGTRLLVL.

The chain's CDR3 is CASSPGSRGLYYGYTF. The CDR3 nucleotides are TGTGCCAGCAGCCCCGGATCTAGGGGGCTATACTATGGCTACACCTTC. V usage is TRBV5-6 and J usage is TRBJ1-2, with TRBD1 matching over 7 bases. V was pared by 4 bases and J by 3 bases, with 12 bases of the junction left unmatched. The CDR3 totals 16 residues. CDR1 is SGHDT, CDR2 YYEEEE, per germline. The full variable domain, with the rest looked up from reference TRBV5-6 and TRBJ1-2, is DAGVTQSPTHLIKTRGQQVTLRCSPKSGHDTVSWYQQALGQGPQFIFQYYEEEERQRGNFPDRFSGHQFPNYSSELNVNALLLGDSALYLCASSPGSRGLYYGYTFGSGTRLTVV.

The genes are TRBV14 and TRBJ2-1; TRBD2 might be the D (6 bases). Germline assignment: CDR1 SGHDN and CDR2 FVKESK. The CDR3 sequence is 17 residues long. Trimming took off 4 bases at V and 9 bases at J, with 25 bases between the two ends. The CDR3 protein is CASSPLRTTRGGGEQFF. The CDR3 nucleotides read TGTGCCAGCAGCCCCTTGAGGACGACTAGAGGAGGAGGTGAGCAGTTCTTC. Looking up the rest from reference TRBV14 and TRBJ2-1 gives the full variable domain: EAGVTQFPSHSVIEKGQTVTLRCDPISGHDNLYWYRRVMGKEIKFLLHFVKESKQDESGMPNNRFLAERTGGTYSTLKVQPAELEDSGVYFCASSPLRTTRGGGEQFFGPGTRLTVL.

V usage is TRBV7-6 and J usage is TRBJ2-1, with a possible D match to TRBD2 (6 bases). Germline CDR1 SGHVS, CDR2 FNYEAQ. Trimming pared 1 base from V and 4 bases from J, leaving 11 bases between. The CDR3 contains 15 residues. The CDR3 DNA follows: TGTGCCAGCAGCTTAGGGCGGGGAACATACAATGAGCAGTTCTTC. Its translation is CASSLGRGTYNEQFF.

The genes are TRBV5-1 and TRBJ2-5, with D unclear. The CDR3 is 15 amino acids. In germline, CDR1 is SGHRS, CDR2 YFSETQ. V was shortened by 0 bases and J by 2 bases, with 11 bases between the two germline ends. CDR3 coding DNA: TGCGCCAGCAGCTTGGTCGGCACTAAACAAGAGACCCAGTACTTC. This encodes CASSLVGTKQETQYF.

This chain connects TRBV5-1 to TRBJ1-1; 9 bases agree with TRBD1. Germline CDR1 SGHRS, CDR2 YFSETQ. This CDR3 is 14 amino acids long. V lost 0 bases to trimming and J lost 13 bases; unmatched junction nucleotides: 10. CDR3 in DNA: TGCGCCAGCAGCTTGGGAAATGGACAGGGGATCATTTTCTTT. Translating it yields CASSLGNGQGIIFF. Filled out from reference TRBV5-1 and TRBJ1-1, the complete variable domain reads KAGVTQTPRYLIKTRGQQVTLSCSPISGHRSVSWYQQTPGQGLQFLFEYFSETQRNKGNFPGRFSGRQFSNSRSEMNVSTLELGDSALYLCASSLGNGQGIIFFGQGTRLTVV.

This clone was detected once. The DNA of the CDR3 is TGTGCCAGCAGCCTGAATCCCCCGGGACAGGGGGCACCTGAGCAGTTCTTC. Translating it yields CASSLNPPGQGAPEQFF. The genes are TRBV7-3 and TRBJ2-1; 12 nucleotides align to TRBD1. This CDR3 has 17 amino acids. Looked up from germline, CDR1 is SGHTA and CDR2 is FQGTGA. Trimming took 5 bases from V and 9 from J; bases not matched to a gene: 14.

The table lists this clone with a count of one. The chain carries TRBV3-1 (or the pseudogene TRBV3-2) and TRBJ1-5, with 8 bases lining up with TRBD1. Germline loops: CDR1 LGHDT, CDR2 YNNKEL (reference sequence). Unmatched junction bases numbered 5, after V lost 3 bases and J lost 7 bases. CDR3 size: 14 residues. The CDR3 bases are TGTGCCAGCAGCCACACAGGGGGTGGACAGCCCCAGCATTTT. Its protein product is CASSHTGGGQPQHF.

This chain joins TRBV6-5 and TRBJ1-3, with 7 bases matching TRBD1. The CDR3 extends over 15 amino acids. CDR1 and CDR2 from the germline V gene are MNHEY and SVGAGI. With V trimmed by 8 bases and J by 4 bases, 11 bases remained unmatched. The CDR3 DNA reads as TGTGCCAGCGGGGAATTAGGGGGACAGGGAAACACCATATATTTT. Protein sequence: CASGELGGQGNTIYF.

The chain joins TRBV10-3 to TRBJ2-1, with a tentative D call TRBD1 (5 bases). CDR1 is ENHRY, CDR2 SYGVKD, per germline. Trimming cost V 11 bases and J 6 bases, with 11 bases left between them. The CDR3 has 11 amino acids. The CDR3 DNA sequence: TGTGCCTCCAGGGTTAGCAATGAGCAGTTCTTC. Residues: CASRVSNEQFF.

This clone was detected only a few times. The CDR3 spells CASSLGMREKVEDTQYF. DNA of the CDR3: TGTGCCAGCAGCTTAGGTATGCGGGAGAAGGTTGAAGATACGCAGTATTTT. This sequence joins TRBV11-3 and TRBJ2-3, with 7 positions matching TRBD2. CDR3 length equals 17 residues. Germline V lookup: CDR1 SGHNT, CDR2 YENEEA. The ends lost 1 base at V and 5 bases at J; junction bases unmatched: 12.

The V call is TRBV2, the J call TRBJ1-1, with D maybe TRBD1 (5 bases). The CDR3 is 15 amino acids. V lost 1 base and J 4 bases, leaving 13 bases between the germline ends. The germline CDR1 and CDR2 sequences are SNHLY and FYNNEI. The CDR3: CASSEEDLRGTEAFF. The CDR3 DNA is TGTGCCAGCAGTGAAGAAGACCTTAGGGGCACTGAAGCTTTCTTT.

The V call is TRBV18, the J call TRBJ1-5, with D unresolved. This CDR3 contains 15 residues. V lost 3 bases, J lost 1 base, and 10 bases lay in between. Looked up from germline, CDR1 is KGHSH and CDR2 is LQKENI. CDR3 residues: CASSPRGTSNQPQHF. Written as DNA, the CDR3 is TGTGCCAGCTCACCCCGGGGAACGAGCAATCAGCCCCAGCATTTT.

The CDR3 sequence is CAWRGGNSPLHF. The CDR3 nucleotides read TGTGCCTGGAGGGGGGGAAATTCACCCCTCCACTTT. V and J are TRBV30 and TRBJ1-6, with D perhaps TRBD1 (5 bases). V lost 3 bases, J lost 7 bases, and 7 bases lay in between. The CDR3 has 12 residues. Germline CDR1 GTSNPN, CDR2 SVGIG (reference sequence).

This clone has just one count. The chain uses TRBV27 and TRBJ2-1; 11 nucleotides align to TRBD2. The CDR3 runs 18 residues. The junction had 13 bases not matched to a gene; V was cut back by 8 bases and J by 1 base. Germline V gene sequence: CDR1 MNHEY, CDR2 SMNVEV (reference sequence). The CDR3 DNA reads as TGTGCCAGCCCCCTTTGGCTAGCGGGAGGCGGATCCTACAATGAGCAGTTCTTC. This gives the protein CASPLWLAGGGSYNEQFF.

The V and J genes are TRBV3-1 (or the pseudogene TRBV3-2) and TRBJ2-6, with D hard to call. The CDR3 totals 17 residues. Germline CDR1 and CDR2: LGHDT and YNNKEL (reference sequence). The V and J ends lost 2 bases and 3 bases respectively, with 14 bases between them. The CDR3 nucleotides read TGTGCCAGCAGCCAACGCCGGGTGGTGAGTGGGGCCAACGTCCTGACTTTC. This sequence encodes CASSQRRVVSGANVLTF.

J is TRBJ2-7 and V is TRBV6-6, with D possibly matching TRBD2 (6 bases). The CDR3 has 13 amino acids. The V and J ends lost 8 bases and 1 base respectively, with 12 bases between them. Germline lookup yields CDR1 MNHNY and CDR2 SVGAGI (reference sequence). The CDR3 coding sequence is TGTGCCAGCTTGCTAGCGCTTTCCTACGAGCAGTACTTC. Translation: CASLLALSYEQYF.

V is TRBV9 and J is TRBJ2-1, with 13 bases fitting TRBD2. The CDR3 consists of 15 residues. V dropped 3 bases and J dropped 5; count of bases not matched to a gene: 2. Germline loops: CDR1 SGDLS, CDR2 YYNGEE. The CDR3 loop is CASSAGLAGDNEQFF. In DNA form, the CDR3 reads TGTGCCAGCAGCGCAGGACTAGCGGGAGACAATGAGCAGTTCTTC.

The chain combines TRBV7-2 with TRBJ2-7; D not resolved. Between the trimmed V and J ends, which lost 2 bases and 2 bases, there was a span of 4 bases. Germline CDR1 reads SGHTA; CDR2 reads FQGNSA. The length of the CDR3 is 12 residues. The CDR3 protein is CASSLNTYEQYF. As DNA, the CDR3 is TGTGCCAGCAGCTTAAATACCTACGAGCAGTACTTC.

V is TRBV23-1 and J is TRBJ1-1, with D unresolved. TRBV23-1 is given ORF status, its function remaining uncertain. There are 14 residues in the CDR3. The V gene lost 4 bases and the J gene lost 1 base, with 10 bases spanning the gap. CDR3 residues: CASSLYRKNTEAFF. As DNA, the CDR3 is TGCGCCAGCAGTCTCTACAGAAAGAACACTGAAGCTTTCTTT.

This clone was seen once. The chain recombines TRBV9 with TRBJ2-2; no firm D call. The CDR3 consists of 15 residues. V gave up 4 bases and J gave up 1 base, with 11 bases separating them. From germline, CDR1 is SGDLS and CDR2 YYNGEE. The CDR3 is CASSPRSQNTGELFF. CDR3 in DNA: TGTGCCAGCAGCCCGAGGAGCCAGAACACCGGGGAGCTGTTTTTT.

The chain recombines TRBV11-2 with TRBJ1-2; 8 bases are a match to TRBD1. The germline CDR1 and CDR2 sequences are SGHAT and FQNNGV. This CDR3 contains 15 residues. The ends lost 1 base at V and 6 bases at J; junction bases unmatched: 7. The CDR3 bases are TGTGCCAGCAGCTTAGGACCAGGGGGCTTCAATGGCTACACCTTC. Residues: CASSLGPGGFNGYTF.

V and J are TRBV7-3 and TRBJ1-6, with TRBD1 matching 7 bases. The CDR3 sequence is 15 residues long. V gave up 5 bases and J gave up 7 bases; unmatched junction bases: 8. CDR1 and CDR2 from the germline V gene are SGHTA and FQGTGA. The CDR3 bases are TGTGCCAGCAGCCCCACGGGACAGTTAAATTCACCCCTCCACTTT. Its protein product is CASSPTGQLNSPLHF.

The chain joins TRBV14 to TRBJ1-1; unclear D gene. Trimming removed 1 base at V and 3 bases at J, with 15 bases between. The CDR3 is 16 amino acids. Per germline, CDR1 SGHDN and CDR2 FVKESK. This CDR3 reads CASSQGKKGRDTEAFF. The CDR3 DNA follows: TGTGCCAGCAGCCAAGGGAAGAAAGGGCGGGACACTGAAGCTTTCTTT.